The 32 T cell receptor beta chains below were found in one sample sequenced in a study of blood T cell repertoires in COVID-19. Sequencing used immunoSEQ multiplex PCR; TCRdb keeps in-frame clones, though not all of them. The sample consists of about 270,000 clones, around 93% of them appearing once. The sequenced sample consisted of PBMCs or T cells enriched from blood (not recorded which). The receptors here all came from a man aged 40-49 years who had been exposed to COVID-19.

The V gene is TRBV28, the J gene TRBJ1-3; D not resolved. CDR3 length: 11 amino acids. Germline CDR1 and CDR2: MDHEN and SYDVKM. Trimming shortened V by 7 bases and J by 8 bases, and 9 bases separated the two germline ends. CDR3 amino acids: CASILRDTIYF. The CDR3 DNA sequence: TGTGCCAGCATCCTACGGGACACCATATATTTT.

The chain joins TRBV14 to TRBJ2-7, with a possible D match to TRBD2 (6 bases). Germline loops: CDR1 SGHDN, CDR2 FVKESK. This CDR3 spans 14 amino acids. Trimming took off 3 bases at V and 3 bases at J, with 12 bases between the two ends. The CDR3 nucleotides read TGTGCCAGCAGCCAGGGGGACTTAAACTACGAGCAGTACTTC. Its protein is CASSQGDLNYEQYF. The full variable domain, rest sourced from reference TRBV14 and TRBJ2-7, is EAGVTQFPSHSVIEKGQTVTLRCDPISGHDNLYWYRRVMGKEIKFLLHFVKESKQDESGMPNNRFLAERTGGTYSTLKVQPAELEDSGVYFCASSQGDLNYEQYFGPGTRLTVT.

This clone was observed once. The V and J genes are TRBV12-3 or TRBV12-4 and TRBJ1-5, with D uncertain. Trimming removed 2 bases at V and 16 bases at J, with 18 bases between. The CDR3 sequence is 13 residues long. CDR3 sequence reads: CASSLSAAAGIHF. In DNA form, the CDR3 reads TGTGCCAGCAGTTTATCGGCTGCGGCCGGAATCCATTTT.

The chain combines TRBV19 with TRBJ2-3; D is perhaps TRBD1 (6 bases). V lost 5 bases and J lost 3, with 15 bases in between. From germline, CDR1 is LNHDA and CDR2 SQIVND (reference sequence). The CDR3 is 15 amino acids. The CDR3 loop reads CASSHPSTGTDTQYF. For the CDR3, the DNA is TGTGCCAGTAGTCATCCATCGACAGGTACAGATACGCAGTATTTT.

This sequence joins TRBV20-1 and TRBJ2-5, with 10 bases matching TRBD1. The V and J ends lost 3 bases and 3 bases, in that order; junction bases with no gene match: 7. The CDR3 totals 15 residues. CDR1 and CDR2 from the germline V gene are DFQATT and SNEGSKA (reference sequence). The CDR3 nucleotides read TGCAGTGCTAGTGGTTTGGGACAGGGGAAAGAGACCCAGTACTTC. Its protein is CSASGLGQGKETQYF.

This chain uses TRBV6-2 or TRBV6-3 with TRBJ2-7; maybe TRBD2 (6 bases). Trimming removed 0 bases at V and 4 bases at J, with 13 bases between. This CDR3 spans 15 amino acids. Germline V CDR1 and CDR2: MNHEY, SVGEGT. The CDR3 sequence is CASSYSEGLHYEQYF. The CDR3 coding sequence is TGTGCCAGCAGTTACTCGGAGGGGCTACATTACGAGCAGTACTTC.

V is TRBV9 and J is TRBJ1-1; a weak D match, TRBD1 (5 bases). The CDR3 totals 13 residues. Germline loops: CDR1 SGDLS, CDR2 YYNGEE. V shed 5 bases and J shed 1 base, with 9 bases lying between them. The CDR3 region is CASSGGGNTEAFF. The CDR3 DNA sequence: TGTGCCAGCAGTGGGGGAGGGAACACTGAAGCTTTCTTT.

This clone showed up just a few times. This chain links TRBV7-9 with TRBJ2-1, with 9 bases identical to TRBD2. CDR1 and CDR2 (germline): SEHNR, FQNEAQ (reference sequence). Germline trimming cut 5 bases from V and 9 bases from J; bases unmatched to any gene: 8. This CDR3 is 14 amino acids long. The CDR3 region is CASSISGRSSEQFF. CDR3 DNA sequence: TGTGCCAGCAGCATAAGCGGGAGGTCTAGTGAGCAGTTCTTC.

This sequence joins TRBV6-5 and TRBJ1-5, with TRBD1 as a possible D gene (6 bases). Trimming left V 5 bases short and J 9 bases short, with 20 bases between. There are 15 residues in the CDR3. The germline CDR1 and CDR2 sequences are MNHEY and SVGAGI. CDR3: CASSNYFTGHRPQHF. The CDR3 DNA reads TGTGCCAGCAGTAACTATTTCACAGGGCATCGGCCCCAGCATTTT.

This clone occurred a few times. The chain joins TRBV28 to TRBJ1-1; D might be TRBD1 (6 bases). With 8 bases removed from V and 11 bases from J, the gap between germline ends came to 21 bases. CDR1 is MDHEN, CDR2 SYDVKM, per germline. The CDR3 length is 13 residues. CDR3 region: CASLTAGAGEAFF. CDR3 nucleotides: TGTGCCAGCCTAACTGCGGGGGCCGGGGAGGCTTTCTTT.

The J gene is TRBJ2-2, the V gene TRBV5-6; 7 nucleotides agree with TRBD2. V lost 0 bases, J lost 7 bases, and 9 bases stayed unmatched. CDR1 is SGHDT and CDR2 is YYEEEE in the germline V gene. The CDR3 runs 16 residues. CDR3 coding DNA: TGTGCCAGCAGCTTGGGGACTAGTTATTTTAGCGGGGAGCTGTTTTTT. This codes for CASSLGTSYFSGELFF.

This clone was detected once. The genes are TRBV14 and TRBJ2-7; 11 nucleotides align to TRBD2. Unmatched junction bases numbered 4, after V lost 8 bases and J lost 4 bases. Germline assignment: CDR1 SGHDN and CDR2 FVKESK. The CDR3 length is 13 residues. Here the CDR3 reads CASRTSGSYEQYF. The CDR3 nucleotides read TGTGCCAGCCGGACTAGCGGGTCATACGAGCAGTACTTC.

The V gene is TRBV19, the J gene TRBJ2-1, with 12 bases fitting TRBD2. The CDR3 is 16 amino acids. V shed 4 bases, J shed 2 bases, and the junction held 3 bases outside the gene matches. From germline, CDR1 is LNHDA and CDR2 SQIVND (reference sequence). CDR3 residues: CASSKGTSGPYNEQFF. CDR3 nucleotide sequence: TGTGCCAGTAGTAAAGGGACTAGCGGGCCCTACAATGAGCAGTTCTTC.

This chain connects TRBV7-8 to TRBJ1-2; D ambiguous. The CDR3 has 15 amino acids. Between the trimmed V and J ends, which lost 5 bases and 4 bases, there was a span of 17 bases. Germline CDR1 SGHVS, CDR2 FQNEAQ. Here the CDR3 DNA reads TGTGCCAGCAGCATCGACACCTATAATACCTATGGCTACACCTTC. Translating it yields CASSIDTYNTYGYTF.

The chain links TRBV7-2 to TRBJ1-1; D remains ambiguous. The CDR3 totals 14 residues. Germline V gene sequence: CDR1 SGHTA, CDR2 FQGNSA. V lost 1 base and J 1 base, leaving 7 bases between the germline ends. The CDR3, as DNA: TGTGCCAGCAGCTTAGGTCCAGGGAACACTGAAGCTTTCTTT. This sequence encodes CASSLGPGNTEAFF.

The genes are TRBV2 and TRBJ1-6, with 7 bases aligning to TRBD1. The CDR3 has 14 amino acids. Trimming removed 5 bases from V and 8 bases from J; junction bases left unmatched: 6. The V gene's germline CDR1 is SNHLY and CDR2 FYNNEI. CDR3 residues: CASSLDRVDSPLHF. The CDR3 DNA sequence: TGTGCCAGCAGTTTAGACAGGGTGGATTCACCCCTCCACTTT. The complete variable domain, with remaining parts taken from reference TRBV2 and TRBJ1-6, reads EPEVTQTPSHQVTQMGQEVILRCVPISNHLYFYWYRQILGQKVEFLVSFYNNEISEKSEIFDDQFSVERPDGSNFTLKIRSTKLEDSAMYFCASSLDRVDSPLHFGNGTRLTVT.

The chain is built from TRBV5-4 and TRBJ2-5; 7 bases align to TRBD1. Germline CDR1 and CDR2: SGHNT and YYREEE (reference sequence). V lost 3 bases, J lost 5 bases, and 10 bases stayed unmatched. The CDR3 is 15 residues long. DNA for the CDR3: TGTGCCAGCAGCTCCTGGGCAGGGGGTTCGGAGACCCAGTACTTC. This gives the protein CASSSWAGGSETQYF.

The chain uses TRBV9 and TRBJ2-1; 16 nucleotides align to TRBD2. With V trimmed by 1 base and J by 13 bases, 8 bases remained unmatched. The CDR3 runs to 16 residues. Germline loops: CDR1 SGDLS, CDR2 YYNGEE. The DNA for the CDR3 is TGTGCCAGCAGCGTATCCGGGACTAGCGGGAGGGAAGCTCAGTTCTTC. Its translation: CASSVSGTSGREAQFF. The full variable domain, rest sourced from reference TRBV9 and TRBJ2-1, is DSGVTQTPKHLITATGQRVTLRCSPRSGDLSVYWYQQSLDQGLQFLIQYYNGEERAKGNILERFSAQQFPDLHSELNLSSLELGDSALYFCASSVSGTSGREAQFFGPGTRLTVL.

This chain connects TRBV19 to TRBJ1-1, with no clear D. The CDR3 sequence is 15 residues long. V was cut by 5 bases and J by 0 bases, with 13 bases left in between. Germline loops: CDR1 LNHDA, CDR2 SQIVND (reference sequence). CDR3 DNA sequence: TGTGCCAGTAGTTTAACAGATCTCTTGAACACTGAAGCTTTCTTT. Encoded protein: CASSLTDLLNTEAFF. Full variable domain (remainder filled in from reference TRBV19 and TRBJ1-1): DGGITQSPKYLFRKEGQNVTLSCEQNLNHDAMYWYRQDPGQGLRLIYYSQIVNDFQKGDIAEGYSVSREKKESFPLTVTSAQKNPTAFYLCASSLTDLLNTEAFFGQGTRLTVV.

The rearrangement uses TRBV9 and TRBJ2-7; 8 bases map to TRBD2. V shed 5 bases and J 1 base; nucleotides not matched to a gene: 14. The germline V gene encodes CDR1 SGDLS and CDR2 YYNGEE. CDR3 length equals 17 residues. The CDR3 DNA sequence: TGTGCCAGCAGTCGAGGGGCGGGAGGCTCAGAGTCCTACGAGCAGTACTTC. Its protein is CASSRGAGGSESYEQYF.

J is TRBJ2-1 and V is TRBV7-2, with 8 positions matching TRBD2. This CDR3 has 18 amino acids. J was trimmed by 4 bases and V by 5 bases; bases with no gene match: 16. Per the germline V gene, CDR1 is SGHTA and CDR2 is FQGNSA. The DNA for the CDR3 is TGTGCCAGCAGCACACGACTTAGCGGGGACTCGTTGTACAATGAGCAGTTCTTC. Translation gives CASSTRLSGDSLYNEQFF.

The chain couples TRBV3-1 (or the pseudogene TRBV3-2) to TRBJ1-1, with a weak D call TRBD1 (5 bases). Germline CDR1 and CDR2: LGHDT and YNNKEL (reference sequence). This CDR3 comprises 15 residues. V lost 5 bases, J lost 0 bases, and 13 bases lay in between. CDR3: CASSFYLTVNTEAFF. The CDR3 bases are TGTGCCAGCAGCTTTTACTTGACAGTGAACACTGAAGCTTTCTTT.

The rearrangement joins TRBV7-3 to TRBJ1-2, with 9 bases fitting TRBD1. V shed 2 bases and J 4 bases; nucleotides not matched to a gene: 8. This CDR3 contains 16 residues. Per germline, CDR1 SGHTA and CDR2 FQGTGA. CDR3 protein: CASSLFPGQGTYGYTF. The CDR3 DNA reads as TGTGCCAGCAGCTTATTTCCGGGACAGGGAACCTATGGCTACACCTTC.

CDR3 amino acids: CASSLSLGRLLAGGNEQFF. The CDR3 nucleotides are TGTGCCAGCAGCCTTAGCTTAGGGAGGCTGCTAGCGGGAGGAAATGAGCAGTTCTTC. The chain joins TRBV9 to TRBJ2-1; 11 bases map to TRBD2. CDR1 SGDLS and CDR2 YYNGEE come from the germline V gene. Trimming took 4 bases from V and 7 from J; bases not matched to a gene: 19. This CDR3 comprises 19 residues.

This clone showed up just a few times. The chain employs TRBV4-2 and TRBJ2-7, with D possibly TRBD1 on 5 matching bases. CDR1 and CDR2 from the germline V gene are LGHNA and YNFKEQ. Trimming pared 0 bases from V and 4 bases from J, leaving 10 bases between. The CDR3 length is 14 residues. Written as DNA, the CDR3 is TGTGCCAGCAGCCAAGATACAGGAAGGTACGAGCAGTACTTC. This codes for CASSQDTGRYEQYF.

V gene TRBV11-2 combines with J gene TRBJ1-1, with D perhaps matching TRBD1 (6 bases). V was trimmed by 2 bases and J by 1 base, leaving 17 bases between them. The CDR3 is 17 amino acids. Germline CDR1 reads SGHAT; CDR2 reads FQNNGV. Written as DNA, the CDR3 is TGTGCCAGCAGCTTAAATTCGGTCGGACAGCCGAACACTGAAGCTTTCTTT. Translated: CASSLNSVGQPNTEAFF.

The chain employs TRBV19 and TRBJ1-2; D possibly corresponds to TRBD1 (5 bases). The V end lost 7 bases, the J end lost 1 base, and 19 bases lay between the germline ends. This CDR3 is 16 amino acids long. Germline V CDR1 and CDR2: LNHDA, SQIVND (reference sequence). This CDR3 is CASTVEQDTYNYGYTF. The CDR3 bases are TGTGCCAGTACCGTCGAGCAGGACACATATAACTATGGCTACACCTTC.

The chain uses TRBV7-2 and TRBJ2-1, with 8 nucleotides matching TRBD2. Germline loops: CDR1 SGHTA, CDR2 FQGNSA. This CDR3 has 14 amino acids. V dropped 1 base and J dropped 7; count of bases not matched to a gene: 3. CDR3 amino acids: CASSLGREGNEQFF. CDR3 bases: TGTGCCAGCAGCTTAGGCCGGGAGGGAAATGAGCAGTTCTTC. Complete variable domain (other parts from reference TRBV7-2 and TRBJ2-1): GAGVSQSPSNKVTEKGKDVELRCDPISGHTALYWYRQSLGQGLEFLIYFQGNSAPDKSGLPSDRFSAERTGGSVSTLTIQRTQQEDSAVYLCASSLGREGNEQFFGPGTRLTVL.

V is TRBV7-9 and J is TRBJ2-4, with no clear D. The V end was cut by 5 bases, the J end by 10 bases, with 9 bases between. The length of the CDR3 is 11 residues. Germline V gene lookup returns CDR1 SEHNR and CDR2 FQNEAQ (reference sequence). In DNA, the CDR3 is TGTGCCAGCAGCCCCGCGGAAATTCAGTACTTC. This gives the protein CASSPAEIQYF.

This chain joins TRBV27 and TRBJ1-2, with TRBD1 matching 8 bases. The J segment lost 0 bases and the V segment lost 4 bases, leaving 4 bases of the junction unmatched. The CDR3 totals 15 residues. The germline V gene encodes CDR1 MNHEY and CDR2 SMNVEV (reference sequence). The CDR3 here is CASSSPGGPNYGYTF. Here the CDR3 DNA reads TGTGCCAGCAGTTCCCCAGGGGGCCCTAACTATGGCTACACCTTC.

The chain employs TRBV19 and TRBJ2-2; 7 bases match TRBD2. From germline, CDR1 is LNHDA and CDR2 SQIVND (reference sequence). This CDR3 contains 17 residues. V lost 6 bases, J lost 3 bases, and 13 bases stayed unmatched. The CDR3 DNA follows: TGTGCCAGTAGCTTTATGGCGGGAGTTGATTACACCGGGGAGCTGTTTTTT. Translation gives CASSFMAGVDYTGELFF.

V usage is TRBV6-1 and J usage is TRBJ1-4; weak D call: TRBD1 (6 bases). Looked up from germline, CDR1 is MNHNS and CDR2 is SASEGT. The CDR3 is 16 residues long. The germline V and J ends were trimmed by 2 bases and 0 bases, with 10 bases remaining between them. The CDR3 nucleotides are TGTGCCAGCAGTGAAAGGGGGAGAGCAACTAATGAAAAACTGTTTTTT. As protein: CASSERGRATNEKLFF.